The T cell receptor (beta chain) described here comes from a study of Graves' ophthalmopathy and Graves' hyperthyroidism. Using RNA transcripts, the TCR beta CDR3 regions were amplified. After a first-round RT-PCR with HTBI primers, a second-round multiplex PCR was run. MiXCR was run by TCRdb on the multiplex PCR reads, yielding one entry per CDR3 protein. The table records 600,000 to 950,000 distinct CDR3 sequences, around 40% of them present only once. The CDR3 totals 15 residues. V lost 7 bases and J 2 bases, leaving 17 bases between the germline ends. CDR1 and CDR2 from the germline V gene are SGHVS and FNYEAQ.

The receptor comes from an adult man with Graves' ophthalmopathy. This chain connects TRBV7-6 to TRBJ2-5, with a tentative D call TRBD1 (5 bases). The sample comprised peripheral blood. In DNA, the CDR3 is TGTGCCAGCATGGACAAACAGGCTTATCAAGAGACCCAGTACTTC. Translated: CASMDKQAYQETQYF.